This record concerns one T cell receptor (beta chain) sequence. The record originates from a study of T cell changes during pregnancy in multiple sclerosis. The assay was immunoSEQ multiplex PCR, and TCRdb's table has in-frame clones only and misses some. The table has about 80,000 clones, approximately 95% seen once. Looked up from germline, CDR1 is MNHNS and CDR2 is SASEGT. The germline V and J ends were trimmed by 1 base and 5 bases, with 14 bases remaining between them. The CDR3 has 15 amino acids. Sequencing used peripheral blood, obtained in the second trimester of pregnancy. This chain joins TRBV6-1 and TRBJ1-2; tentative D call: TRBD1 (6 bases). The sequence was obtained from a female donor in good health, enrolled as a control in a pregnancy study. Here the CDR3 reads CASSEGGTFPYGYTF. CDR3 in DNA: TGTGCCAGCAGTGAAGGGGGGACATTTCCGTATGGCTACACCTTC.